This passage covers 12 T cell receptor beta chains from one sample sequenced in a study of cytomegalovirus exposure and HLA in healthy donors. Primers: 60 Vbeta forward and 13 Jbeta reverse. Clones were sequenced by immunoSEQ multiplex PCR, and TCRdb holds only the in-frame ones, with some missing. There are 100,000 to 150,000 clones in the sample; more than 65% occur only once, and roughly 3% lies in the top ten. Sequencing input: PBMCs. All receptors come from a man in his fifties or sixties in good health and CMV-seronegative.

This clone was observed a single time. The rearrangement uses TRBV5-8 and TRBJ2-1, with D perhaps matching TRBD1 (6 bases). V was clipped by 4 bases and J by 0 bases, with 11 bases between them. The CDR3 covers 15 residues. The germline V gene encodes CDR1 SGHTS and CDR2 YDEGEE. As DNA, the CDR3 is TGTGCCAGCAGCCTCGGACAGAACTCCTACAATGAGCAGTTCTTC. It specifies CASSLGQNSYNEQFF.

In its sample, this clone was seen once. V usage is TRBV11-2 and J usage is TRBJ1-3, with D unresolved. Germline V gives CDR1 SGHAT, CDR2 FQNNGV. This CDR3 comprises 12 residues. The V gene lost 5 bases and the J gene lost 2 bases, with 4 bases spanning the gap. CDR3 DNA sequence: TGTGCCAGCAGCCCTACTGGAAACACCATATATTTT. Translating gives CASSPTGNTIYF.

The chain combines TRBV6-4 with TRBJ1-1; 9 nucleotides line up with TRBD1. V lost 6 bases to trimming and J lost 4 bases; unmatched junction nucleotides: 6. CDR1 MRHNA and CDR2 SNTAGT come from the germline V gene. The CDR3 covers 14 residues. CDR3 in amino acids: CASRAGQGTTEAFF. CDR3 nucleotide sequence: TGTGCCAGCAGGGCGGGACAGGGTACCACTGAAGCTTTCTTT.

The chain has TRBV5-1 and TRBJ2-7; 9 bases match TRBD1. Germline lookup yields CDR1 SGHRS and CDR2 YFSETQ. J lost 3 bases, V lost 1 base, and 2 bases had no gene match. The CDR3 sequence is 14 residues long. CDR3 in amino acids: CASSLSGQGYEQYF. In DNA form, the CDR3 reads TGCGCCAGCAGCTTGTCGGGACAGGGCTACGAGCAGTACTTC.

The V gene is TRBV5-8, the J gene TRBJ1-2, with a weak D call TRBD1 (6 bases). This CDR3 is built from 17 residues. V was shortened by 2 bases and J by 1 base, with 18 bases between the two germline ends. Germline V gene sequence: CDR1 SGHTS, CDR2 YDEGEE. The CDR3 nucleotides read TGTGCCAGCAGCTTTTCGGGATTTAACAGGGTTAACTATGGCTACACCTTC. It codes for CASSFSGFNRVNYGYTF.

This clone is medium-sized in the sample. The rearrangement links TRBV6-1 to TRBJ1-3; the D is unclear. Germline V CDR1 and CDR2: MNHNS, SASEGT. The CDR3 has 13 amino acids. The V end was cut by 7 bases, the J end by 5 bases, with 12 bases between. CDR3 DNA: TGTGCCAGCACTTTCGCAGAAAGAAACACCATATATTTT. Encoded protein: CASTFAERNTIYF.

The rearrangement links TRBV5-6 to TRBJ2-5, with D possibly TRBD1 on 7 matching bases. Germline CDR1 and CDR2: SGHDT and YYEEEE. Trimming removed 5 bases at V and 2 bases at J, with 13 bases between. The CDR3 has 14 amino acids. CDR3 in DNA: TGTGCCAGCAGGGAGACAGGGAGGCAAGAGACCCAGTACTTC. Translating gives CASRETGRQETQYF.

The V gene is TRBV30, the J gene TRBJ1-4; D is undetermined. The ends were cut back, 0 bases at V and 8 bases at J, with 10 bases in the middle. Germline-derived CDR1 and CDR2 are GTSNPN and SVGIG (reference sequence). CDR3 length: 13 residues. CDR3: CAWSVAGVEKLFF. In nucleotides, the CDR3 is TGTGCCTGGAGTGTGGCAGGTGTCGAAAAACTGTTTTTT.

The chain couples TRBV19 to TRBJ2-7; D ambiguous. V gave up 5 bases and J gave up 2 bases, with 4 bases separating them. The CDR3 covers 11 residues. The germline V gene has CDR1 LNHDA and CDR2 SQIVND (reference sequence). CDR3 coding DNA: TGTGCCAGTAGTGGCACCTACGAGCAGTACTTC. It is translated as CASSGTYEQYF.

The chain combines TRBV27 with TRBJ2-7, with 7 bases fitting TRBD1. The V gene end was trimmed by 4 bases and the J gene end by 1 base; junction bases not matched to a gene: 4. CDR1 and CDR2 (germline): MNHEY, SMNVEV (reference sequence). The CDR3 has 14 residues. CDR3 sequence reads: CASSWGQTSYEQYF. The CDR3 DNA reads TGTGCCAGCAGTTGGGGACAGACTTCCTACGAGCAGTACTTC.

This chain uses TRBV15 with TRBJ1-5, with TRBD1 as a possible D gene (5 bases). Trimming removed 2 bases from V and 8 bases from J, with 13 bases in between. The CDR3 covers 14 residues. Germline V CDR1 and CDR2: LNHNV, YYDKDF (reference sequence). The CDR3 DNA reads TGTGCCACCAGCAGACTGTACGGGGGTGAGCCCCAGCATTTT. Protein sequence: CATSRLYGGEPQHF.

This sequence joins TRBV19 and TRBJ1-5, with 11 bases fitting TRBD1. Germline V gene sequence: CDR1 LNHDA, CDR2 SQIVND (reference sequence). CDR3 size: 20 residues. V lost 1 base, J lost 0 bases, and 11 bases stayed unmatched. Written as DNA, the CDR3 is TGTGCCAGTAGTATAGCAGCGGACAGGGGGCCGACGGGTAGCAATCAGCCCCAGCATTTT. Protein product: CASSIAADRGPTGSNQPQHF.